This is a list of T cell receptor beta chains from one sample in a study of T cell responses to AZD1222 COVID-19 vaccine. Method: immunoSEQ multiplex PCR; TCRdb's copy keeps in-frame clones and lacks some. The profile covers approximately 82,000 clones, with approximately 81% appearing a single time and about 13% taken by the ten largest. The specimen was peripheral blood, collected on day 0 of AZD1222 vaccination. The receptors were sampled from an adult in good health. CDR3s include the opening cysteine and the closing phenylalanine or tryptophan. A D gene is named only where the DNA matches it firmly. Clone size is shown for a subset of rows, as once, few, many or a class of expanded clone.

CDR3: CATSYYAGNTIYF; DNA: TGTGCCACCAGCTACTACGCTGGAAACACCATATATTTT; size: -; J: TRBJ1-3; V: TRBV15; D: -
CDR3: CASAGQARNEQFF; DNA: TGTGCCAGCGCAGGACAGGCAAGGAATGAGCAGTTCTTC; size: once; J: TRBJ2-1; V: TRBV19; D: TRBD1
CDR3: CASSLATRLVYTF; DNA: TGTGCCAGCAGCTTAGCAACCCGCTTGGTCTACACCTTC; size: -; J: TRBJ1-2; V: TRBV11-2; D: -
CDR3: CASSFPEGGLGEDEQFF; DNA: TGTGCCAGCAGCTTCCCGGAGGGCGGGCTCGGAGAGGATGAGCAGTTCTTC; size: -; J: TRBJ2-1; V: TRBV7-6; D: -
CDR3: CASSELGIGGLIGTEAFF; DNA: TGTGCCAGCAGTGAATTGGGGATCGGGGGGCTCATAGGCACTGAAGCTTTCTTT; size: -; J: TRBJ1-1; V: TRBV6-1; D: -
CDR3: CASSIGRGGVDTQYF; DNA: TGTGCCAGTAGTATAGGCAGGGGAGGGGTGGATACGCAGTATTTT; size: once; J: TRBJ2-3; V: TRBV19; D: -
CDR3: CASSSPWTLSYGYTF; DNA: TGTGCCAGCAGCTCTCCCTGGACTCTATCCTATGGCTACACCTTC; size: once; J: TRBJ1-2; V: TRBV7-9; D: -
CDR3: CASSLGEQYF; DNA: TGTGCCAGCAGCTTGGGGGAGCAGTACTTC; size: -; J: TRBJ2-7; V: TRBV7-6; D: -
CDR3: CASRYTGETQYF; DNA: TGTGCCAGCAGGTACACAGGGGAGACCCAGTACTTC; size: -; J: TRBJ2-5; V: TRBV2; D: -
CDR3: CASSQDVPAGGSDTQYF; DNA: TGCGCCAGCAGCCAAGATGTCCCAGCGGGGGGCTCAGATACGCAGTATTTT; size: -; J: TRBJ2-3; V: TRBV4-3; D: TRBD2
CDR3: CASSSGGSDTQYF; DNA: TGTGCCAGCAGCAGCGGGGGGTCAGATACGCAGTATTTT; size: -; J: TRBJ2-3; V: TRBV9; D: TRBD2
CDR3: CASSLYAHWNTEAFF; DNA: TGTGCCAGCAGCTTATACGCACACTGGAACACTGAAGCTTTCTTT; size: -; J: TRBJ1-1; V: TRBV5-5; D: -
CDR3: CASSPSSYNSPLHF; DNA: TGTGCCAGCAGTCCTAGCTCCTATAATTCACCCCTCCACTTT; size: -; J: TRBJ1-6; V: TRBV2; D: -